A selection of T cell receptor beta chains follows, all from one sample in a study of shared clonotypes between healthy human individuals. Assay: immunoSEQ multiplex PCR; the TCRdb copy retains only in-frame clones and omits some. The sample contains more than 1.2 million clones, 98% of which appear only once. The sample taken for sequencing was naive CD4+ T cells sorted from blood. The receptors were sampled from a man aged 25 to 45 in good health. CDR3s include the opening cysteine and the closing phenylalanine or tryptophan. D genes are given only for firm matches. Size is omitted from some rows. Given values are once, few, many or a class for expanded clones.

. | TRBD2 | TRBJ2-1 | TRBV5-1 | TGCGCCAGCAGCCCGATACTAGCGGGAGGGAGCTCCTACAATGAGCAGTTCTTC | CASSPILAGGSSYNEQFF
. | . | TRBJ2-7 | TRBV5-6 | TGTGCCAGCACCTCCGGGGCAGGACTCCCCTACGAGCAGTACTTC | CASTSGAGLPYEQYF
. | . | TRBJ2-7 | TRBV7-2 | TGTGCCAGCAGCTTTTCCTACGAGCAGTACTTC | CASSFSYEQYF
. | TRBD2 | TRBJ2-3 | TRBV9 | TGTGCCAGCAGCCGGGGGGACCTTAGCACAGATACGCAGTATTTT | CASSRGDLSTDTQYF
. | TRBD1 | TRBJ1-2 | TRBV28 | TGTGCCAGTGTACGGGACAGGGAATGGTTAGGCTACACCTTC | CASVRDREWLGYTF
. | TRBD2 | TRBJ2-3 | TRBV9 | TGTGCCAGCAGCGTAGTTGGCCTAGCGGGAGGAGATACGCAGTATTTT | CASSVVGLAGGDTQYF
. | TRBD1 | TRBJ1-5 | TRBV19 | TGTGCCAGCCAACAGGGGGGGGCCAAACCGCCCTTGAGCAATCAGCCCCAGCATTTT | CASQQGGAKPPLSNQPQHF
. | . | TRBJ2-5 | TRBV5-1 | TGCGCCAGCAGCTTGAAGGGGTTTGTCGAGACCCAGTACTTC | CASSLKGFVETQYF
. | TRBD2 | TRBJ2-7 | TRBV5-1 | TGCGCCAGCAGCCGGGAGGGACGTTTGGAGCAGTACTTC | CASSREGRLEQYF
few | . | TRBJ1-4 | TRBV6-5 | TGTGCCAGCAGCCGCACGGTTGAGGAAAAACTGTTTTTT | CASSRTVEEKLFF
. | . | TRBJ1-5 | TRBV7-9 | TGTGCCAGCAGCTATTATAGCAATCAGCCCCAGCATTTT | CASSYYSNQPQHF
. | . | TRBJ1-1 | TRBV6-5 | TGTGCCAGCAGCTGGGGGTCCGACACTGAAGCTTTCTTT | CASSWGSDTEAFF
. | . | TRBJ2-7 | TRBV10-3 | TGTGCCACAGGACAGCAACCCTCCTACGAGCAGTACTTC | CATGQQPSYEQYF
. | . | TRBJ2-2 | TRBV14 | TGTGCCAGCAGCCAAGATCTTACTCAAGCGAACACCGGGGAGCTGTTTTTT | CASSQDLTQANTGELFF
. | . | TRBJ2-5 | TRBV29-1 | TGCAGCGTTGACCTAAACCAAGAGACCCAGTACTTC | CSVDLNQETQYF
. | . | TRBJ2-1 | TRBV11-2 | TGTGCCAGCAGCGCATCTAGGAGCTCCTACAATGAGCAGTTCTTC | CASSASRSSYNEQFF
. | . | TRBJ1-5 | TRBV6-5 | TGTGCCAGCGGTGAAAGGCGGGGGTATCAGCCCCAGCATTTT | CASGERRGYQPQHF
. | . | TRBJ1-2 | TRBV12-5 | TGTGCTAGTGGTTTGGAAACAGGGTTGGAAGGCTACACCTTC | CASGLETGLEGYTF
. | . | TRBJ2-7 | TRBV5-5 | TGTGCCAGCAGCCCCCTGGGGGTTTACTCCTACGAGCAGTACTTC | CASSPLGVYSYEQYF
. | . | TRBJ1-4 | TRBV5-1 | TGCGCCAGCAGCTTCAACAGGGCAACTAATGAAAAACTGTTTTTT | CASSFNRATNEKLFF
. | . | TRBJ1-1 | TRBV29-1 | TGCAGCGTTATACCAACGGCCTACGGGACTGAAGCTTTCTTT | CSVIPTAYGTEAFF
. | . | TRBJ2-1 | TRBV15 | TGTGCCACCAGCAGACAACCGGGTGATAGGGTGGTACGAGTTGAGCAGTTCTTC | CATSRQPGDRVVRVEQFF
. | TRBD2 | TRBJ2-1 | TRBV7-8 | TGTGCCAGCAGCTCTGGGACTATCTCCTACAATGAGCAGTTCTTC | CASSSGTISYNEQFF
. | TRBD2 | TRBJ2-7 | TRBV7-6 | TGTGCCAGCAGCCTTGGGACTAGCGGGAGTCAACACGAGCAGTACTTC | CASSLGTSGSQHEQYF
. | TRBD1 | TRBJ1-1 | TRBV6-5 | TGTGCCAGCAGTTCAATACAGGGGCAAGGGAACACTGAAGCTTTCTTT | CASSSIQGQGNTEAFF
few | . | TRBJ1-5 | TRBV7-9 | TGTGCCAGCAGCCCTACCAGAGATCAGCCCCAGCATTTT | CASSPTRDQPQHF
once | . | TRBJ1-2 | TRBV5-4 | TGTGCCAGCAGCTTGGGCCTCAAAGGACTGGGTGGCTACACCTTC | CASSLGLKGLGGYTF
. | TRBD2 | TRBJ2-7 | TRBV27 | TGTGCCAGCAGTCCCCGGGAGGGCCCTTACGAGCAGTACTTC | CASSPREGPYEQYF
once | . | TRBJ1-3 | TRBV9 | TGTGCCAGCAGCGTAGTAGGGTCGTTCTCTGGAAACACCATATATTTT | CASSVVGSFSGNTIYF
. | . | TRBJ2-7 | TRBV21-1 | TGTGCCAGCAGCAAAGAGGAAGTACGGGACTCCTACGAGCAGTACTTC | CASSKEEVRDSYEQYF
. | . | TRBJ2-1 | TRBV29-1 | TGCAGCGGGGGGGACAATGAGCAGTTCTTC | CSGGDNEQFF
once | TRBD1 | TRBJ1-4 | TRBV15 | TGTGCCACCAGCAGGGACAGGGGGAATGAAAAACTGTTTTTT | CATSRDRGNEKLFF
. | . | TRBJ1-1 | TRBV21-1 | TGTGCCGCCCCACTGATCGGGGGGCCGGGCGATAACACTGAAGCTTTCTTT | CAAPLIGGPGDNTEAFF
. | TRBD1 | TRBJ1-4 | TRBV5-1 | TGCGCCAGCAGGGGACAGGCTGCAACTAATGAAAAACTGTTTTTT | CASRGQAATNEKLFF
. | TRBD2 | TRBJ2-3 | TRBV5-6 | TGTGCCAGCAGCTTTAGCGGGAGGGGGGATACGCAGTATTTT | CASSFSGRGDTQYF
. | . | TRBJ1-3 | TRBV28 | TGTGCCAGCAGTTATACAATGACGGACTCTGGAAACACCATATATTTT | CASSYTMTDSGNTIYF
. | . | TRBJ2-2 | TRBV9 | TGTGCCAGCAGCGTAGTGGGGGCAGGGACCGGGGAGCTGTTTTTT | CASSVVGAGTGELFF
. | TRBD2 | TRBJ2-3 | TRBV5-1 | TGCGCCAGCAGCTTGGTGACTAGCGGGCACACAGATACGCAGTATTTT | CASSLVTSGHTDTQYF
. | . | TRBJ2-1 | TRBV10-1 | TGCGCCAGCAGTGAGTCAGCGGGCCCCTACAATGAGCAGTTCTTC | CASSESAGPYNEQFF
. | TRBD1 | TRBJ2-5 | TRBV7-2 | TGTGCCAGCAGCGTCACAGGGGCCACACAAGAGACCCAGTACTTC | CASSVTGATQETQYF
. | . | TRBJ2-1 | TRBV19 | TGTGCCAGTAGTATGGGGGGTTGGAAGTTGAATGAGCAGTTCTTC | CASSMGGWKLNEQFF
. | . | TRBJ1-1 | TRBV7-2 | TGTGCCAGCAGCTTATTGGCGGGAAGATTGAACACTGAAGCTTTCTTT | CASSLLAGRLNTEAFF
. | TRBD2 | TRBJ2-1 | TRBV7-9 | TGTGCCAGCAGCTTATTGAAACTTACGGGAGGCCGCTCCTACAATGAGCAGTTCTTC | CASSLLKLTGGRSYNEQFF
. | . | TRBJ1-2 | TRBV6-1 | TGTGCCAGCAATAAGGACAGAAACTATGGCTACACCTTC | CASNKDRNYGYTF
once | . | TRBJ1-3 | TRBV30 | TGTGCCTGGATGGGAAACACCATATATTTT | CAWMGNTIYF
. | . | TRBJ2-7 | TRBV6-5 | TGTGCCAGCAGTTACTCGACCAGGGACCACGAGCAGTACTTC | CASSYSTRDHEQYF
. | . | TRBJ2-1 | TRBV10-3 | TGTGCCATCAGCGACAGCCTAGGGGGGGAGGGCATCAATGAGCAGTTCTTC | CAISDSLGGEGINEQFF
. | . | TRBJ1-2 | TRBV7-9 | TGTGCCAGCAGCTTAGCGGCCCTAAACTATGGCTACACCTTC | CASSLAALNYGYTF
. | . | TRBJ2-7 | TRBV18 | TGTGCCAGCTCACCATTTGAGACCACCGTGTGGTACGAGCAGTACTTC | CASSPFETTVWYEQYF
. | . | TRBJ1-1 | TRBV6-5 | TGTGCCAGCAGAAATCCGGGACGGATGAACACTGAAGCTTTCTTT | CASRNPGRMNTEAFF
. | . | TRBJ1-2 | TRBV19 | TGTGCCAGTAGTATAGGGTCCAGACCACCGACTAACTATGGCTACACCTTC | CASSIGSRPPTNYGYTF
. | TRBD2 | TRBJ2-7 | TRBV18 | TGTGCCAGCTCACCCGGTGCGGGAGGATCTCCCTACGAGCAGTACTTC | CASSPGAGGSPYEQYF
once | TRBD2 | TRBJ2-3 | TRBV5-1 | TGCGCCAGCAGCCCAATCACTAGCGGAAGCACAGATACGCAGTATTTT | CASSPITSGSTDTQYF
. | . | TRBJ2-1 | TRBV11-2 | TGTGCCAGCAGTCATGACCAGGGGTGGCGGGCGACCTACAATGAGCAGTTCTTC | CASSHDQGWRATYNEQFF
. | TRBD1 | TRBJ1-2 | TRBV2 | TGTGCCAGCAGCTGGACAGGGTTCGACTATGGCTACACCTTC | CASSWTGFDYGYTF